This record looks at one TCR beta chain sequence and its context. This record belongs to a study of blood T cell repertoires in COVID-19. Study overall: Some COVID-19 samples were acute and others convalescent; all came from the United States, Italy and Spain. PBMCs, B-cell-depleted T cells, or T cells were the source of the cDNA or gDNA that made up the material.

The CDR3 extends over 14 amino acids. In germline, CDR1 is MNHEY, CDR2 SVGAGI. With 2 bases clipped from V and 5 bases from J, the junction kept 6 bases outside the gene matches. Original methodology: By means of reference gene primer amplification, nucleated cell counts were estimated. Only in-frame clones appear in the TCRdb table, and some are missing; sequencing was by immunoSEQ multiplex PCR. Clonal size and the V and J genes are those of that table, whereas D and trimming came from the DNA. This table holds about 75,000 clones, about 91% found once. The sequence was obtained from a woman aged 50 to 60 with acute or convalescent COVID-19. The chain links TRBV6-5 to TRBJ2-7; 7 positions agree with TRBD1. Sequences were obtained from peripheral blood. In DNA form, the CDR3 reads TGTGCCAGCAGTTACGAGACAGGGTCTAACGAGCAGTACTTC. Its translation is CASSYETGSNEQYF.